These T cell receptor beta chains were read from a single sample in a study of blood T cell repertoires in COVID-19. Only in-frame clones appear in the TCRdb table, and some are missing; sequencing was by immunoSEQ multiplex PCR. This table has approximately 170,000 clones, approximately 85% appearing once. Material for sequencing was peripheral blood. The source of these receptors is a man older than 75 with COVID-19, enrolled during active disease. The CDR3 runs from the conserved cysteine through the conserved F or W. For some rows the clone size is stated as once, few or many, or as a class when expanded; others skip it.

CDR3 protein: CASSFRQDEETQYF
V gene: TRBV5-4
clone size: once
J gene: TRBJ2-5

CDR3 protein: CASSFTGYTEAFF
V gene: TRBV7-9
clone size: NA
J gene: TRBJ1-1

CDR3 protein: CASSPRGLAGEAFF
V gene: TRBV27
clone size: NA
J gene: TRBJ1-1

CDR3 protein: CASRVYGGEDGQPQHF
V gene: TRBV27
clone size: NA
J gene: TRBJ1-5

CDR3 protein: CASSLSTSGEQYF
V gene: TRBV28
clone size: once
J gene: TRBJ2-7

CDR3 protein: CASSSKTSGGHTDTQYF
V gene: TRBV5-4
clone size: NA
J gene: TRBJ2-3

CDR3 protein: CASGTPGTYGYTF
V gene: TRBV28
clone size: NA
J gene: TRBJ1-2

CDR3 protein: CASSDRGDTEAFF
V gene: TRBV2
clone size: NA
J gene: TRBJ1-1

CDR3 protein: CASSPGAGQFYSGANVLTF
V gene: TRBV7-3
clone size: NA
J gene: TRBJ2-6

CDR3 protein: CASSEGLGRSYGYTF
V gene: TRBV6-1
clone size: NA
J gene: TRBJ1-2

CDR3 protein: CASSPQGNEQFF
V gene: TRBV18
clone size: NA
J gene: TRBJ2-1

CDR3 protein: CASSDGLAGGPETQYF
V gene: TRBV5-4
clone size: NA
J gene: TRBJ2-5

CDR3 protein: CAISEGGWETQYF
V gene: TRBV10-3
clone size: NA
J gene: TRBJ2-5

CDR3 protein: CASSQVGGVGQWSNEKLFF
V gene: TRBV4-2
clone size: NA
J gene: TRBJ1-4

CDR3 protein: CASSEGSGQGRAQPQHF
V gene: TRBV6-1
clone size: NA
J gene: TRBJ1-5

CDR3 protein: CASSEGLRRGNGYTF
V gene: TRBV6-1
clone size: NA
J gene: TRBJ1-2

CDR3 protein: CASSPRMNTEAFF
V gene: TRBV7-2
clone size: NA
J gene: TRBJ1-1

CDR3 protein: CASSIGGLTNEKLFF
V gene: TRBV19
clone size: once
J gene: TRBJ1-4

CDR3 protein: CAARPGTDLRVQYF
V gene: TRBV27
clone size: NA
J gene: TRBJ2-7

CDR3 protein: CASTAGTGENTIYF
V gene: TRBV5-1
clone size: NA
J gene: TRBJ1-3

CDR3 protein: CASSLEVRQEGTVRDAFF
V gene: TRBV5-1
clone size: few
J gene: TRBJ1-1

CDR3 protein: CASSGTGGRETQYF
V gene: TRBV5-1
clone size: NA
J gene: TRBJ2-5

CDR3 protein: CASSLGWGGEETQYF
V gene: TRBV5-1
clone size: once
J gene: TRBJ2-5

CDR3 protein: CASRPGTGPYEQYF
V gene: TRBV3-1/TRBV3-2
clone size: NA
J gene: TRBJ2-7

CDR3 protein: CASSPQGGTEAFF
V gene: TRBV7-3
clone size: few
J gene: TRBJ1-1

CDR3 protein: CASSPRLAYYEQYF
V gene: TRBV7-6
clone size: NA
J gene: TRBJ2-7

CDR3 protein: CASSRRAGSYEQYF
V gene: TRBV7-9
clone size: NA
J gene: TRBJ2-7

CDR3 protein: CASSLGASGNTIYF
V gene: TRBV5-8
clone size: once
J gene: TRBJ1-3

CDR3 protein: CASSLTPDNEKLFF
V gene: TRBV6-5
clone size: NA
J gene: TRBJ1-4

CDR3 protein: CAISERTPSTNEKLFF
V gene: TRBV10-3
clone size: NA
J gene: TRBJ1-4

CDR3 protein: CASRNRGNSPLHF
V gene: TRBV4-1
clone size: NA
J gene: TRBJ1-6

CDR3 protein: CASKLRESFPEAFF
V gene: TRBV6-5
clone size: NA
J gene: TRBJ1-1

CDR3 protein: CASSIVGAGTNTGELFF
V gene: TRBV19
clone size: NA
J gene: TRBJ2-2

CDR3 protein: CASSQATGGYSNQPQHF
V gene: TRBV3-1/TRBV3-2
clone size: NA
J gene: TRBJ1-5

CDR3 protein: CASSRIAGLTTGELFF
V gene: TRBV11-2
clone size: NA
J gene: TRBJ2-2

CDR3 protein: CASRPTADTEAFF
V gene: TRBV11-3
clone size: NA
J gene: TRBJ1-1

CDR3 protein: CASIPQGAQNYGYTF
V gene: TRBV28
clone size: many
J gene: TRBJ1-2

CDR3 protein: CASSPGPRVGQETQYF
V gene: TRBV7-8
clone size: NA
J gene: TRBJ2-5

CDR3 protein: CASSPGLDTYNEQFF
V gene: TRBV7-2
clone size: NA
J gene: TRBJ2-1

CDR3 protein: CASSLDRGPDTEAFF
V gene: TRBV5-8
clone size: NA
J gene: TRBJ1-1

CDR3 protein: CASSGQVSSGYTF
V gene: TRBV25-1
clone size: NA
J gene: TRBJ1-2

CDR3 protein: CASSEGNSQETQYF
V gene: TRBV6-1
clone size: NA
J gene: TRBJ2-5

CDR3 protein: CASSATSYYSNQPQHF
V gene: TRBV2
clone size: NA
J gene: TRBJ1-5

CDR3 protein: CASSSAGLFSEQFF
V gene: TRBV6-5
clone size: NA
J gene: TRBJ2-1